A selection of T cell receptor beta chains follows, all from one sample in a study of blood T cell repertoires in COVID-19. TCRdb's copy holds only in-frame clones and misses some; the assay was immunoSEQ multiplex PCR. Among around 320,000 clones listed, around 90% were seen once. Specimen: peripheral blood. These receptors all come from a man in his late teens or twenties with active or convalescent COVID-19. Both conserved end residues are part of each CDR3. A D gene is named only where the DNA matches it firmly. For some rows the clone size is stated as once, few or many, or as a class when expanded; others skip it.

D gene | J gene | clone size | V gene | CDR3 DNA | CDR3 protein
- | TRBJ2-7 | - | TRBV3-1/TRBV3-2 | TGTGCCAGCAGCCAAGATTTACGGGCCTACGAGCAGTACTTC | CASSQDLRAYEQYF
TRBD1 | TRBJ2-7 | - | TRBV4-2 | TGTGCCAGCAGCCAGTACCTCGACAGGGACTCCTACGAGCAGTACTTC | CASSQYLDRDSYEQYF
- | TRBJ1-5 | once | TRBV12-3/TRBV12-4 | TGTGCCAGCACCCCGAGGAAAAATCAGCCCCAGCATTTT | CASTPRKNQPQHF
TRBD2 | TRBJ2-1 | - | TRBV7-6 | TGTGCCAGCAGCTTCGCTAGCGGGAGTCTTTACAATGAGCAGTTCTTC | CASSFASGSLYNEQFF
- | TRBJ1-2 | - | TRBV24-1 | TGTGCCACCAGTGATTTGCCAGGGCAAGAAGGCTACACCTTC | CATSDLPGQEGYTF
TRBD2 | TRBJ2-5 | - | TRBV27 | TGTGCCAGCAGCTTTGGCGGGGGACACCAAGAGACCCAGTACTTC | CASSFGGGHQETQYF
- | TRBJ1-2 | few | TRBV7-9 | TGTGCCAGCAGCCCCGGGAGCCTCTATGGCTACACCTTC | CASSPGSLYGYTF
TRBD1 | TRBJ2-2 | - | TRBV9 | TGTGCCAGCAGCGTAGTGCCAGGGGGCACCGGGGAGCTGTTTTTT | CASSVVPGGTGELFF
- | TRBJ1-1 | once | TRBV7-8 | TGTGCCAGCAGCCTACGGACAATGGTAAACACTGAAGCTTTCTTT | CASSLRTMVNTEAFF
TRBD2 | TRBJ2-1 | - | TRBV15 | TGTGCCACCAGCAGTAGCGGGGGGAACTACAATGAGCAGTTCTTC | CATSSSGGNYNEQFF
TRBD1 | TRBJ1-2 | - | TRBV4-3 | TGCGCCAGCAGCCAAGACGCGACAGGGTCGGGCACCTATGGCTACACCTTC | CASSQDATGSGTYGYTF